These 16 T cell receptor delta chains were sequenced from one sample in a study of γδ T cells in repeated Plasmodium falciparum infection. TCRdb processed the multiplex PCR reads again with the CATT caller. The sample consists of 80,000 to 95,000 delta-chain clones, roughly 1.4% of them appearing once. Bulk repertoires came from Vgamma9/Vdelta2+ or Vdelta2-negative gammadelta T cells flow-sorted from PBMC. The sequencing sample was made of gamma-delta T cells from blood. The origin of the receptors is a pool of human donors (malaria-infected and uninfected, not separated).

This clone appeared a few times. TCRdb's entry gives the protein of a much larger clone, which mismatches this DNA's translation at residue 13, likely from a read error; the protein reported here is translated from the DNA. The same CDR3 also results from other DNA sequences found in this sample. For the V gene the call is TRDV1; the J gene has no call; TRDD3 is the table's D call and was not checked against the DNA. The CDR3 consists of 14 residues. The germline CDR1 and CDR2 sequences are TSWWSYY and QGS. The CDR3 region has the DNA TGTGCTCTTGGGATACGCCCCCCCGGCTCCAAACTCACCTTT. It codes for CALGIRPPGSKLTF.

To note about this clone: The protein TCRdb lists belongs to a much larger clone and differs from this DNA's translation at residue 8, which points to a read error; the protein shown is made from the DNA. The genes are TRDV2 and TRDJ2; tentatively, D is TRDD3 (6 bases). The J gene, absent from TCRdb, was called here by matching the DNA to germline. The germline V gene has CDR1 GEAIGNYY and CDR2 EKD. CDR3 length: 15 residues. The V gene lost 3 bases and the J gene lost 0 bases, with 10 bases spanning the gap. The CDR3 DNA reads as TGTGCCTGTGACTGGGGGGCATCTTTGACAGCACAACTCTTCTTT. This translates into CACDWGASLTAQLFF.

This clone was counted between two and nine times. TCRdb has a much larger clone's protein, which differs at residue 7 from the translation of this DNA, likely because of a read error; what is shown is the protein translated from the DNA. The chain couples TRDV3 to TRDJ1; D call uncertain. Since TCRdb gives no J gene, matching the DNA to germline was used here to assign it. CDR1 is TVYSNPD and CDR2 is GDNSRS in the germline V gene (reference sequence). The CDR3 has 14 residues. The V and J ends lost 2 bases and 0 bases respectively, with 13 bases between them. Written as DNA, the CDR3 is TGTGCCTTTTTACCCTTGAGGTACACCGATAAACTCATCTTT. This encodes CAFLPLRYTDKLIF.

There are a few counts of this clone. This likely stems from a read error, as it lies one base from a far larger clone. This CDR3 is also generated by other DNA sequences in the sample. This chain links TRDV1 with TRDJ1; perhaps TRDD3 as D (6 bases). As TCRdb names no J gene, one was assigned here on the basis of a DNA match to germline. V shed 0 bases and J shed 0 bases, with 29 bases lying between them. The germline V gene encodes CDR1 TSWWSYY and CDR2 QGS. The CDR3 contains 22 residues. CDR3: CALGELSYNVLLGDAYTDKLIF. As DNA, the CDR3 is TGTGCTCTTGGGGAACTAAGCTACAACGTCTTACTAGGGGATGCTTACACCGATAAACTCATCTTT.

As concerns this clone: This DNA's translation and the protein TCRdb lists, from a much larger clone, do not match at residue 12, likely due to a read error; the protein shown is translated from the DNA. The CDR3 here is CALGEPNWGIEGPGYTDKLIF. The CDR3 DNA is TGTGCTCTTGGGGAACCCAACTGGGGGATAGAGGGCCCAGGGTACACCGATAAACTCATCTTT. The chain couples TRDV1 to TRDJ1; TRDD3 agrees at 11 bases. Here the J gene was assigned by germline matching of the DNA, as TCRdb has none. This CDR3 contains 21 residues. The germline gives CDR1 TSWWSYY, CDR2 QGS. The J segment lost 0 bases and the V segment lost 1 base, leaving 16 bases of the junction unmatched.

Only a few counts were recorded for this clone. TCRdb pairs this DNA with a much larger clone's protein that differs at residue 4, likely a read error; the protein shown was translated from the DNA. The chain joins TRDV2 to TRDJ1, with 13 bases aligning to TRDD3. Here the J gene came from matching the DNA to germline, since TCRdb omits it. The CDR3 spans 21 residues. The germline V gene has CDR1 GEAIGNYY and CDR2 EKD. The CDR3 is CACGTRTFQLLGDTRTDKLIF. The DNA for the CDR3 is TGTGCCTGTGGCACCCGAACCTTCCAACTACTGGGGGATACGCGCACCGATAAACTCATCTTT.

This clone was found a few times. This chain joins TRDV1 and TRDJ1; D possibly corresponds to TRDD3 (8 bases). No J gene was available from TCRdb, and it was assigned here by a germline match of the DNA. The V and J ends lost 9 bases and 0 bases respectively, with 38 bases between them. Germline V lookup: CDR1 TSWWSYY, CDR2 QGS. CDR3 length: 22 amino acids. DNA for the CDR3: TGTGCTCTCGGCCACAGGACCTACCTTCCTTCGTACTGGGGGGTCTACACCGATAAACTCATCTTT. It is translated as CALGHRTYLPSYWGVYTDKLIF.

This clone was recorded many times. The rearrangement uses TRDV1 and TRDJ1; 11 bases align to TRDD3. The V segment lost 2 bases and the J segment 2 bases; nucleotides outside the gene matches: 13. Per germline, CDR1 TSWWSYY and CDR2 QGS. This CDR3 comprises 19 residues. CDR3 loop: CALGEDDPRLGDITDKLIF. For the CDR3, the DNA is TGTGCTCTTGGGGAAGACGATCCTAGACTGGGGGATATTACCGATAAACTCATCTTT.

In the case of this clone: The amino acid sequence in TCRdb belongs to a much larger clone and departs from this DNA's translation at residue 18, likely a sequencing read error; the sequence shown is translated from the DNA. The chain has TRDV1 and TRDJ1, with D possibly TRDD2 on 5 matching bases. The germline V gene has CDR1 TSWWSYY and CDR2 QGS. The CDR3 loop spans 21 amino acids. CDR3 in amino acids: CALGEGFTYVPTHRYTDRLIF. The CDR3 bases are TGTGCTCTTGGGGAAGGTTTCACCTACGTCCCTACTCATAGGTACACCGATAGACTCATCTTT.

This clone appeared many times. A far bigger clonotype differs at one base, so this is likely a read error. Other DNA sequences in this sample translate to the same CDR3. The chain is built from TRDV1 and TRDJ1; possible D gene TRDD3, 7 bases. This CDR3 region has 28 residues. CDR1 TSWWSYY and CDR2 QGS come from the germline V gene. CDR3 nucleotide sequence: TGTGCTCTTGGGGAACGAAAGGACGAAAGGGGAAAGTCCCTACGTATTCCTAGGGGGGGATGGTCGGTCGATAAACTCATCTTC. Translating it yields CALGERKDERGKSLRIPRGGWSVDKLIF.

This clone was counted ten times or more. TCRdb's protein for this DNA is that of a much larger clone and differs from the translation at residue 8, likely a read error; the protein shown is the DNA translation. V and J are TRDV2 and TRDJ1; D is uncertain. The V end was cut by 0 bases, the J end by 0 bases, with 16 bases between. This CDR3 spans 17 amino acids. Germline loops: CDR1 GEAIGNYY, CDR2 EKD. CDR3: CACDTVSPPGYTDKLIF. The CDR3 coding sequence is TGTGCCTGTGACACCGTGTCCCCTCCGGGGTACACCGATAAACTCATCTTT.

This clone was observed at least ten times. A far larger clone is just one base off, so this is likely a read error. Other DNA sequences within the sample encode an identical CDR3. CDR3 DNA sequence: TGTGCCTGTGACCCCTGGGGGATCCCCGACAAACTCATCTTT. Residues: CACDPWGIPDKLIF. This chain connects TRDV2 to TRDJ1; TRDD3 aligns across 9 bases. Germline V gene lookup returns CDR1 GEAIGNYY and CDR2 EKD. The CDR3 covers 14 residues.

About this clone: Being one base from a much bigger clone, this may be a read error. The J segment was not called; the V segment is TRDV1; TRDD3 reflects the table's D call only, with no check against the DNA. The CDR3 is 14 amino acids. Germline CDR1 reads TSWWSYY; CDR2 reads QGS. CDR3 nucleotides: TGTGCTCTTGGGGAGTTCCTCTACACCGATAAACTTATCTTT. It specifies CALGEFLYTDKLIF.

CDR3 region: CACDTVGRTGSSSWDTRQMFF. CDR3 in DNA: TGTGCCTGTGACACCGTTGGGAGGACTGGGTCCAGCTCCTGGGACACCCGACAGATGTTTTTC. The chain uses TRDV2 and TRDJ3, with D maybe TRDD3 (6 bases). This CDR3 has 21 residues. Trimming removed 0 bases at V and 0 bases at J, with 20 bases between. Per the germline V gene, CDR1 is GEAIGNYY and CDR2 is EKD.

This clone has a handful of counts. The amino acid sequence in TCRdb belongs to a much larger clone and departs from this DNA's translation at residue 7, likely a sequencing read error; the sequence shown is translated from the DNA. V usage is TRDV2 and J usage is TRDJ2; 7 bases agree with TRDD3. TCRdb offers no J gene call, so here the DNA was matched to germline to obtain one. The CDR3 spans 15 residues. The germline CDR1 and CDR2 sequences are GEAIGNYY and EKD. Trimming at V came to 3 bases and at J to 5 bases, leaving 8 bases not matched to a gene. This CDR3 is CACDSIRGDTAQLFF. The CDR3 region has the DNA TGTGCCTGTGACTCCATACGGGGGGATACAGCACAACTCTTCTTT.

Details on this clone: The junction departs from the called germline gene at one end, perhaps through a read error. The chain recombines TRDV1 with TRDJ1; 7 nucleotides match TRDD3. TCRdb leaves out the J gene; it was filled in here by matching the DNA to germline. Germline V gene sequence: CDR1 TSWWSYY, CDR2 QGS. This CDR3 comprises 14 residues. In nucleotides, the CDR3 is TGTGCTCTCGGGGGCCGTGTACTGGGGGATAAACTCATCTTT. Amino acids: CALGGRVLGDKLIF.